This TCR beta chain was sequenced during a study of vaccination effects on CD4 cells after COVID-19. General observations from the study: Healthy vaccinees' vaccine-induced clones included only 1 of 255 that recognized common cold coronaviruses.

Germline V gene sequence: CDR1 SGHTA, CDR2 FQGNSA. This CDR3 has 18 residues. V gave up 0 bases and J gave up 0 bases, with 15 bases separating them. Generated by immunoSEQ multiplex PCR, the TCRdb table keeps only in-frame clones and is missing some. The repertoire holds 55,000 to 70,000 clones, with approximately 80% as singletons. Expansion of antigen-specific CD4+ T cells with viral peptide pools was carried out by the ViraFEST assay before sequencing. Researchers isolated CD4+ T cells once 9 to 11 days of culture had elapsed. Prior SARS-CoV-2 infection was absent in the vaccine recipients, as shown by negative nucleocapsid antibodies. Remarks on this clone: Its target is unknown.

This receptor was identified in a human donor who received a COVID-19 vaccine. The sample here was CD4+ T cells from PBMCs cultured with HCoV-229E spike peptides, taken before COVID-19 vaccination. This rearrangement joins TRBV7-2 to TRBJ1-3; D perhaps matches TRBD1 (6 bases). The CDR3 here is CASSLAFRGASSGNTIYF. DNA of the CDR3: TGTGCCAGCAGCTTAGCCTTTAGGGGGGCCTCCTCTGGAAACACCATATATTTT.